These T cell receptor beta chains were read from a single sample in a study of blood T cell repertoires in COVID-19. The table came from immunoSEQ multiplex PCR; TCRdb's copy has only in-frame clones and leaves some out. The sample has about 200,000 clones, less than 80% seen once. The material sequenced was peripheral blood. These receptors originate from a man in his fifties who had recovered from COVID-19. The CDR3 runs from the conserved cysteine through the conserved F or W.

J gene: TRBJ2-3; V gene: TRBV2; CDR3 protein: CASRDYTHPTQYF
J gene: TRBJ2-1; V gene: TRBV5-1; CDR3 protein: CASSWTSGTYNEQFF
J gene: TRBJ2-3; V gene: TRBV5-4; CDR3 protein: CASSGLLGGSTDTQYF
J gene: TRBJ2-5; V gene: TRBV5-8; CDR3 protein: CASSFGLAGKETQYF
J gene: TRBJ2-7; V gene: TRBV18; CDR3 protein: CASSPPTGTYEQYF
J gene: TRBJ2-7; V gene: TRBV7-2; CDR3 protein: CASSLATSGSRYEQYF
J gene: TRBJ1-2; V gene: TRBV6-1; CDR3 protein: CASSEGTPGYTF
J gene: TRBJ2-5; V gene: TRBV24-1; CDR3 protein: CATSDAAGVETQYF
J gene: TRBJ1-1; V gene: TRBV25-1; CDR3 protein: CASSEYRGQDEAFF
J gene: TRBJ1-5; V gene: TRBV29-1; CDR3 protein: CSVSLTGAVGQPQHF
J gene: TRBJ2-1; V gene: TRBV6-6; CDR3 protein: CASRGDRVGSYNEQFF
J gene: TRBJ2-2; V gene: TRBV4-1; CDR3 protein: CASSQNAGNTGELFF
J gene: TRBJ1-2; V gene: TRBV7-3; CDR3 protein: CASSLRASAAGYTF
J gene: TRBJ1-2; V gene: TRBV7-2; CDR3 protein: CASAPGNYGYTF
J gene: TRBJ2-7; V gene: TRBV27; CDR3 protein: CASSFFSAEPTLAYEQYF
J gene: TRBJ2-5; V gene: TRBV18; CDR3 protein: CATSLSEETQYF